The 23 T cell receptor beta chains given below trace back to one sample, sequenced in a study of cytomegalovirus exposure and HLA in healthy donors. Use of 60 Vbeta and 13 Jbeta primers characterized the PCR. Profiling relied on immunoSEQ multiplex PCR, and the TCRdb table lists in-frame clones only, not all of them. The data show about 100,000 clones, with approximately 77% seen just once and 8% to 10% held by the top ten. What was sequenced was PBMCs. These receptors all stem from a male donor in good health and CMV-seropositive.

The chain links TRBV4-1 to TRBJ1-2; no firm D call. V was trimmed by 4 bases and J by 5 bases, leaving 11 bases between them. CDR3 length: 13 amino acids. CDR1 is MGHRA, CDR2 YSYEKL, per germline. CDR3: CASSPQEEYGYTF. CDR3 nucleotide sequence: TGCGCCAGCAGCCCTCAGGAGGAATATGGCTACACCTTC.

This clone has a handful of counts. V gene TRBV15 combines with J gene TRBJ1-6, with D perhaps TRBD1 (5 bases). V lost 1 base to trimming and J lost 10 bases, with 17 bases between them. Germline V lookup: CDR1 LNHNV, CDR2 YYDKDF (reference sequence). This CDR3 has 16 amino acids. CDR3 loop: CATSRGGATSGSPLHF. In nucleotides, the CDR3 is TGTGCCACCAGCAGAGGCGGGGCAACTAGCGGGTCACCCCTCCACTTT.

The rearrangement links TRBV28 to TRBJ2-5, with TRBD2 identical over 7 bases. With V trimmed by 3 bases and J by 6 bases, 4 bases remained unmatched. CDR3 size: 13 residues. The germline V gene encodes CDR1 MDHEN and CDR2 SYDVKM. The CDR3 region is CASSLGREQTQYF. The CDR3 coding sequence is TGTGCCAGCAGTTTGGGGCGGGAGCAGACCCAGTACTTC.

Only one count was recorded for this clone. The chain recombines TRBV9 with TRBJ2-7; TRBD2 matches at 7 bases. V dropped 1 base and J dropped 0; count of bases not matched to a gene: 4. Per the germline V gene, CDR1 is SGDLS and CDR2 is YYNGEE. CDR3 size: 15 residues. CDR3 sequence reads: CASSVSSSGSYEQYF. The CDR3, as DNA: TGTGCCAGCAGCGTATCCTCTAGCGGCTCCTACGAGCAGTACTTC.

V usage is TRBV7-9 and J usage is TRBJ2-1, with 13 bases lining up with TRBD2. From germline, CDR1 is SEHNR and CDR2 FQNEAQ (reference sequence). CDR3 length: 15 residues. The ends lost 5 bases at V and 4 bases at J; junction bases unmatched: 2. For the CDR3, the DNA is TGTGCCAGCAGCCCGGGACTAGCGGGGTACAATGAGCAGTTCTTC. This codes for CASSPGLAGYNEQFF.

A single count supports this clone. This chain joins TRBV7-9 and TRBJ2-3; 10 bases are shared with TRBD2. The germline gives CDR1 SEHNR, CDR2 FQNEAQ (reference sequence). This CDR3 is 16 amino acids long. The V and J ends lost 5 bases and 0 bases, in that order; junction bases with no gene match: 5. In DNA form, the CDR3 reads TGTGCCAGCAGCCGACTAGCGGGCCAAAGCACAGATACGCAGTATTTT. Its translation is CASSRLAGQSTDTQYF.

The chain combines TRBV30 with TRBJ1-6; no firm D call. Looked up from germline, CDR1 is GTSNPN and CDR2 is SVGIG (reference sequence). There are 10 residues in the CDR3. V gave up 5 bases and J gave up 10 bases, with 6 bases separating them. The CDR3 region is CAWGESPLHF. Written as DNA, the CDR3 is TGTGCCTGGGGGGAGTCACCCCTCCACTTT.

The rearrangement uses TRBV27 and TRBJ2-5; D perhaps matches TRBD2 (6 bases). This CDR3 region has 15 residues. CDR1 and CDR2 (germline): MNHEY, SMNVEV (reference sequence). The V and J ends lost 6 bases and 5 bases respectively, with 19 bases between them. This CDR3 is CASSPGPRGGETQYF. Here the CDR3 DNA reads TGTGCCAGCAGCCCCGGGCCGAGGGGAGGCGAGACCCAGTACTTC.

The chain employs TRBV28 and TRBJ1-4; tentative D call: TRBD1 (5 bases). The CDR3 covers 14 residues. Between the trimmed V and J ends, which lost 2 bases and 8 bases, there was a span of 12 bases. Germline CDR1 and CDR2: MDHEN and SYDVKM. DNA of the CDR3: TGTGCCAGCAGTTTACTTCAGGGTGTAGAAAAACTGTTTTTT. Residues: CASSLLQGVEKLFF.

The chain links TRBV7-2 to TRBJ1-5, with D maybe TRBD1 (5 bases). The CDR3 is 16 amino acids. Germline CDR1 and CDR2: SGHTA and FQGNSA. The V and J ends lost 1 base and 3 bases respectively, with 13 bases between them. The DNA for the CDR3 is TGTGCCAGCAGCTTAGTCAGGGTCACGGACAATCAGCCCCAGCATTTT. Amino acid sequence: CASSLVRVTDNQPQHF.

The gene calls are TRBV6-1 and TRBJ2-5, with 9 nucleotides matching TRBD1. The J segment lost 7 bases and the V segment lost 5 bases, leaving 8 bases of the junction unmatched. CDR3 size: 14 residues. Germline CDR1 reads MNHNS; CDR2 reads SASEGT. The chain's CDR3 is CASSLDRGLPTQYF. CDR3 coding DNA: TGTGCCAGCAGTCTGGACAGGGGATTACCGACCCAGTACTTC.

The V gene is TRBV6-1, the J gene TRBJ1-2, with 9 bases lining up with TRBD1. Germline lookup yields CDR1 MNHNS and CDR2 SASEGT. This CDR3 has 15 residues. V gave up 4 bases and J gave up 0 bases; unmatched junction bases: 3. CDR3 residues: CASSAWTGANYGYTF. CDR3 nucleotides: TGTGCCAGCAGTGCTTGGACAGGGGCTAACTATGGCTACACCTTC.

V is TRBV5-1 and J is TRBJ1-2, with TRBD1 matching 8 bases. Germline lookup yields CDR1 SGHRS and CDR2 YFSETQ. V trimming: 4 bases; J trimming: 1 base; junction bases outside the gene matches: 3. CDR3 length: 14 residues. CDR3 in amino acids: CASSEDRGNYGYTF. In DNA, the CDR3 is TGCGCCAGCAGCGAAGACAGGGGTAACTATGGCTACACCTTC.

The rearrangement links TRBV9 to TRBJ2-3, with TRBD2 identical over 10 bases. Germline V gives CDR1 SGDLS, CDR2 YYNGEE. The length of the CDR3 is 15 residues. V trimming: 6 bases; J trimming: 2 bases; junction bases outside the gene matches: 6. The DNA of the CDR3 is TGTGCCAGCAACGAAGCGGGAGGGAACACAGATACGCAGTATTTT. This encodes CASNEAGGNTDTQYF.

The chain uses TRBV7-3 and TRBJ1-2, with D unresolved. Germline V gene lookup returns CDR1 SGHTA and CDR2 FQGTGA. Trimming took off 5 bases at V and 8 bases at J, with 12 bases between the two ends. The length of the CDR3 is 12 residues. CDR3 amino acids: CASSPPAGGYTF. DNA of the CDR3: TGTGCCAGCAGCCCCCCAGCGGGCGGCTACACCTTC. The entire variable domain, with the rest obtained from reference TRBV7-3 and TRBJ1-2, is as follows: GAGVSQTPSNKVTEKGKYVELRCDPISGHTALYWYRQSLGQGPEFLIYFQGTGAADDSGLPNDRFFAVRPEGSVSTLKIQRTERGDSAVYLCASSPPAGGYTFGSGTRLTVV.

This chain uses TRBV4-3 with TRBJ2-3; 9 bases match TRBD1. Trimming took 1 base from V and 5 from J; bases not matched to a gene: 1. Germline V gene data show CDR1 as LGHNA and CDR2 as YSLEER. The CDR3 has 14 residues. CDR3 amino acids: CASSQATGGDTQYF. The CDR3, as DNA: TGCGCCAGCAGCCAAGCGACAGGGGGAGATACGCAGTATTTT.

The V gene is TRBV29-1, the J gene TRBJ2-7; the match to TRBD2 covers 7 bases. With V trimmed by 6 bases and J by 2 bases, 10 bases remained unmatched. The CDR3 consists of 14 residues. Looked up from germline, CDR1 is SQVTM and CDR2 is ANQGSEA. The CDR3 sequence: CSVDGLGGPYEQYF. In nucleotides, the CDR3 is TGCAGCGTCGACGGACTGGGAGGGCCCTACGAGCAGTACTTC.

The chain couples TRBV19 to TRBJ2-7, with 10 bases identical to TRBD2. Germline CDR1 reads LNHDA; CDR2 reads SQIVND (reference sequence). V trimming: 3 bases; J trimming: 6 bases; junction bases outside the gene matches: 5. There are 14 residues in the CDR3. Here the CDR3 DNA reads TGTGCCAGTAGTATCCCGGGACTAGCGATCGAGCAGTACTTC. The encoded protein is CASSIPGLAIEQYF. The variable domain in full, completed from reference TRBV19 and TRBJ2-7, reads DGGITQSPKYLFRKEGQNVTLSCEQNLNHDAMYWYRQDPGQGLRLIYYSQIVNDFQKGDIAEGYSVSREKKESFPLTVTSAQKNPTAFYLCASSIPGLAIEQYFGPGTRLTVT.

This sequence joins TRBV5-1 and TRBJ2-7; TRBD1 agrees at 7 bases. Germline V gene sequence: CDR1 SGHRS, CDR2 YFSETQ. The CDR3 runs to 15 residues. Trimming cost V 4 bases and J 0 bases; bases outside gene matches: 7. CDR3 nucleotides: TGCGCCAGCAGCACCGGGACAGTCAGCTCCTACGAGCAGTACTTC. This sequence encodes CASSTGTVSSYEQYF. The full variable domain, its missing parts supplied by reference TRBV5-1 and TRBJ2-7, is KAGVTQTPRYLIKTRGQQVTLSCSPISGHRSVSWYQQTPGQGLQFLFEYFSETQRNKGNFPGRFSGRQFSNSRSEMNVSTLELGDSALYLCASSTGTVSSYEQYFGPGTRLTVT.

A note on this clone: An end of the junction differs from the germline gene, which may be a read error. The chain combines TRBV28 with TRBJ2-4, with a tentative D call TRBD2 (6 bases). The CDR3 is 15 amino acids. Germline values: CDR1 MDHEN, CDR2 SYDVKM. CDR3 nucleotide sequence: TGTGCCAGCAGTTTAGCCGGAGGGGTCAAAAACAGTCAGTACTTC. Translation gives CASSLAGGVKNSQYF.

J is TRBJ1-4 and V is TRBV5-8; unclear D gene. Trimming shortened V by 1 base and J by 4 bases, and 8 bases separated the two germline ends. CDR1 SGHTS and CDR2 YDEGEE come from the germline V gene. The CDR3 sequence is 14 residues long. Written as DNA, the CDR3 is TGTGCCAGCAGCTTGACCTACAGTAATGAAAAACTGTTTTTT. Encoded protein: CASSLTYSNEKLFF.

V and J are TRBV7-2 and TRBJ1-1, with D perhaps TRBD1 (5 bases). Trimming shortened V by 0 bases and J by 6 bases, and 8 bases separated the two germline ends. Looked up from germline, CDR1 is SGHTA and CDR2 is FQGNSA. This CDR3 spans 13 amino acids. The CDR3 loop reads CASSLALQAEAFF. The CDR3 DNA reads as TGTGCCAGCAGCTTAGCGCTACAGGCTGAAGCTTTCTTT.

CDR3: CASRSGAGGGPGELFF. As DNA, the CDR3 is TGTGCCAGCAGGAGTGGGGCAGGGGGCGGTCCCGGGGAGCTGTTTTTT. The rearrangement links TRBV28 to TRBJ2-2, with 8 bases lining up with TRBD1. The CDR3 extends over 16 amino acids. Per germline, CDR1 MDHEN and CDR2 SYDVKM. V lost 6 bases, J lost 6 bases, and 12 bases stayed unmatched.